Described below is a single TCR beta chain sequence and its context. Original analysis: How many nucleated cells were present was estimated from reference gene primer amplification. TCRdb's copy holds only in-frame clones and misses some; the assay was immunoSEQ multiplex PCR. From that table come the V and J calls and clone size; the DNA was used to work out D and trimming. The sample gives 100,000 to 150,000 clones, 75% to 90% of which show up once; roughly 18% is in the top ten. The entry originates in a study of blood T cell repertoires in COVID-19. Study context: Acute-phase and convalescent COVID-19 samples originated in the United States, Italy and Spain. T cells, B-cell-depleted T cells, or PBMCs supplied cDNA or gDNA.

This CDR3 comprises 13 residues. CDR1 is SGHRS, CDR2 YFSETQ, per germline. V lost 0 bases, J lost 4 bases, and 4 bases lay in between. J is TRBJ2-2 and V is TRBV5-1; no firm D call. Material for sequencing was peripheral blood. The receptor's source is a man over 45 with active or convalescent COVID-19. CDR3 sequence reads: CASSLGATGELFF. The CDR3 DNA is TGCGCCAGCAGCTTGGGGGCCACCGGGGAGCTGTTTTTT.